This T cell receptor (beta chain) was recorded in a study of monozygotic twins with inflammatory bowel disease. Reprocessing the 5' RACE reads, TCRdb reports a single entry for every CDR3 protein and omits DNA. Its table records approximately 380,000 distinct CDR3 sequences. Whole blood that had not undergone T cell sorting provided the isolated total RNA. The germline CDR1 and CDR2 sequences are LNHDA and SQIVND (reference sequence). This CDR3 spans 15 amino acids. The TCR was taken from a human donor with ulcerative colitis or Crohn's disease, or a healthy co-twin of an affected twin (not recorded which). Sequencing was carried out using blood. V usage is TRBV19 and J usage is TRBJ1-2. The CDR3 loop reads CASMAGGTVDYGYTF. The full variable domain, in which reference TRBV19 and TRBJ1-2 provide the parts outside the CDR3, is DGGITQSPKYLFRKEGQNVTLSCEQNLNHDAMYWYRQDPGQGLRLIYYSQIVNDFQKGDIAEGYSVSREKKESFPLTVTSAQKNPTAFYLCASMAGGTVDYGYTFGSGTRLTVV.